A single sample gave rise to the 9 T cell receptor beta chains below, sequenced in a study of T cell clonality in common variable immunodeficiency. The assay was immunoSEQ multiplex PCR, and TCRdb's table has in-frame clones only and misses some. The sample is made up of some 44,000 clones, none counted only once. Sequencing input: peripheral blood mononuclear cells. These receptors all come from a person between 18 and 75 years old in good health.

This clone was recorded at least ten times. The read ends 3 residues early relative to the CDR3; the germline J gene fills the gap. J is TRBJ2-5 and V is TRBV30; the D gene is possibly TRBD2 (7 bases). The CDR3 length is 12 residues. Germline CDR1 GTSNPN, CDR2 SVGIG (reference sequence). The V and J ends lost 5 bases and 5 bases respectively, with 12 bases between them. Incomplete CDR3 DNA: TGTGCCTGGCGGGGGGCGGAGGAGACC. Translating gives CAWRGAEET. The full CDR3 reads CAWRGAEETQYF.

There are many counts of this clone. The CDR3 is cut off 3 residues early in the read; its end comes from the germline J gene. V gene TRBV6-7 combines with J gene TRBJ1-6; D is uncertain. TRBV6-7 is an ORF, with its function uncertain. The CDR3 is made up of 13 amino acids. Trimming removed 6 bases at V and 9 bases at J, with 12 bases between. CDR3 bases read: TGTGCCAGCAGCCCATCAACGGGTTCACCC. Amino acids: CASSPSTGSP. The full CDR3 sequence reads CASSPSTGSPLHF.

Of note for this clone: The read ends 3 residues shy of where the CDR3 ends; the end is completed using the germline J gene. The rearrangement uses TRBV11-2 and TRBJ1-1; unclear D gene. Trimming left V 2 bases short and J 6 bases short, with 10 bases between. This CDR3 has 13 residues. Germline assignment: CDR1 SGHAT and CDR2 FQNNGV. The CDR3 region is CASSLRPGAEAFF. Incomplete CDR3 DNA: TGTGCCAGCAGCTTAAGACCGGGTGCTGAA.

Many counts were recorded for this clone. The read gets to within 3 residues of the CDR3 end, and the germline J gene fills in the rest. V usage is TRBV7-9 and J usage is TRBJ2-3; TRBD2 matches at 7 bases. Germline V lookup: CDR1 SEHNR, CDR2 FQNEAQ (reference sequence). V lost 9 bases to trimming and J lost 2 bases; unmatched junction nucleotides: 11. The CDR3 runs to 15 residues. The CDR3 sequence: CASKPGGLNTDTQYF. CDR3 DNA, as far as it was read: TGTGCCAGTAAACCGGGGGGACTAAACACAGATACG.

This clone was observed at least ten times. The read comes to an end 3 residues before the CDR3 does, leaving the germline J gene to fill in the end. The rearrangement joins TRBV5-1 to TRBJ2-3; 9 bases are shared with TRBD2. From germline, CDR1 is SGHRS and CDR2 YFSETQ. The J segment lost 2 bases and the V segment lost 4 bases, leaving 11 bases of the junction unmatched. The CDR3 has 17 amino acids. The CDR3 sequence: CASSDITSGRNTDTQYF. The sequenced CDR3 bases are TGCGCCAGCAGCGATATAACTAGCGGGCGAAACACAGATACG.

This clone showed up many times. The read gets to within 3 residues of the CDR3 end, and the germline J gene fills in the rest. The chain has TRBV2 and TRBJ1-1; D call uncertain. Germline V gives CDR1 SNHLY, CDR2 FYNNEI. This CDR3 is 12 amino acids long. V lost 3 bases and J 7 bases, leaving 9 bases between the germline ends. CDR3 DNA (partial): TGTGCCAGCAGTGACAGACACCTTGAA. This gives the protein CASSDRHLE. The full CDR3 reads CASSDRHLEAFF.

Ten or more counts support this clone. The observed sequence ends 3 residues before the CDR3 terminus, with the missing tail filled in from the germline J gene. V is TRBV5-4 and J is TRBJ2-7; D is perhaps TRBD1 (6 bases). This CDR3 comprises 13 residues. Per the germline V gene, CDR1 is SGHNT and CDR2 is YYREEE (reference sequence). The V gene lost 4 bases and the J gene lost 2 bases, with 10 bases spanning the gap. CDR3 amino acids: CASSRTDPYEQYF. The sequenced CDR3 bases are TGTGCCAGCAGCCGGACAGATCCCTACGAG.

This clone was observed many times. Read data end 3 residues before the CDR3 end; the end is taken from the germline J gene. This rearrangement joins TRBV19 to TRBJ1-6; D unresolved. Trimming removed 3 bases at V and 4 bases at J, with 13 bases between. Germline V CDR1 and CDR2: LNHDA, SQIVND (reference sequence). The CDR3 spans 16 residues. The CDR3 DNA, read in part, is TGTGCCAGTAGTATGACGGCGGCCGGTTATAATTCACCC. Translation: CASSMTAAGYNSP. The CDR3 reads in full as CASSMTAAGYNSPLHF.

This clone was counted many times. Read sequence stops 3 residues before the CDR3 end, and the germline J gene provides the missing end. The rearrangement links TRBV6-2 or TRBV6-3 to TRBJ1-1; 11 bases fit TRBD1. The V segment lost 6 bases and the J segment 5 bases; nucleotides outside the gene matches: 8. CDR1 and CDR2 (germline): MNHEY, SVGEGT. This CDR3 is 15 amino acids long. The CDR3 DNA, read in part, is TGTGCCAGCAGGTGGACAGGGGGCGAGTCTACTGAA. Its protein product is CASRWTGGESTE. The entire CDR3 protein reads CASRWTGGESTEAFF.